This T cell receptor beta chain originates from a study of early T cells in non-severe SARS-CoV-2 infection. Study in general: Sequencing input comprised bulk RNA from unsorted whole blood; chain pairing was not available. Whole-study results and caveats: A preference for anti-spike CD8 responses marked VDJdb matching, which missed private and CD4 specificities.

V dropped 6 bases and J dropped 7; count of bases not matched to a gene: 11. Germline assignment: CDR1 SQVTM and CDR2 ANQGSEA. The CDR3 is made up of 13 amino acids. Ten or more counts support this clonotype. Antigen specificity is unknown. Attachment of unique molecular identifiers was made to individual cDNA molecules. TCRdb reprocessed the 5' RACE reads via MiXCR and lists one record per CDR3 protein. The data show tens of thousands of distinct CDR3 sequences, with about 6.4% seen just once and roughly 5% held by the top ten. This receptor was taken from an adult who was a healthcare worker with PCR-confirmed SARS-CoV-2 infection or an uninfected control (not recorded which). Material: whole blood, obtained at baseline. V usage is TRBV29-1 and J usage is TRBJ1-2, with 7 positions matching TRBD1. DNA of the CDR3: TGCAGCGTGCGACAGGGCGTATCCTTTGGCTACACCTTC. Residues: CSVRQGVSFGYTF.